The present T cell receptor beta chain was sequenced within a study of blood T cell repertoires in COVID-19. Study-level information: Acute and convalescent COVID-19 samples came from the United States, Italy and Spain.

Germline loops: CDR1 LGHDT, CDR2 YNNKEL (reference sequence). V was pared by 6 bases and J by 4 bases, with 11 bases between. The CDR3 is made up of 13 amino acids. The assay was immunoSEQ multiplex PCR, and TCRdb's table has in-frame clones only and misses some. The repertoire has more than 130,000 clones, around 87% of them found once; the top ten carry roughly 4%. This clone came up once. This receptor was obtained from a woman aged 40 to 50 with acute or convalescent COVID-19. Sequencing input: peripheral blood. The chain couples TRBV3-1 (or the pseudogene TRBV3-2) to TRBJ2-3; D may be TRBD1 (6 bases). This CDR3 is CASRLQGADTQYF. For the CDR3, the DNA is TGTGCCAGCAGACTACAGGGCGCAGATACGCAGTATTTT.